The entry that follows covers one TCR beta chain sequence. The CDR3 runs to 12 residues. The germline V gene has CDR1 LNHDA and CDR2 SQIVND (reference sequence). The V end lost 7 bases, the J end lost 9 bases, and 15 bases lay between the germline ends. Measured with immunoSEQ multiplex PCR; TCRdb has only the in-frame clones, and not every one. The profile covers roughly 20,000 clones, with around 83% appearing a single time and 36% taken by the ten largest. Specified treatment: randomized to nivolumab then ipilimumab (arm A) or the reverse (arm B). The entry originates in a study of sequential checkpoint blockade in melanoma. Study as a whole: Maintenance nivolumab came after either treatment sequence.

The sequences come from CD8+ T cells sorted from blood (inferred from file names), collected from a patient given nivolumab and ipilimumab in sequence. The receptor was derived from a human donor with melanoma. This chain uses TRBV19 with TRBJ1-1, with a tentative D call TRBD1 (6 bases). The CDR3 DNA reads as TGTGCCAGTAAGACAGGTCCCGTGAAAGCTTTCTTT. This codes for CASKTGPVKAFF.